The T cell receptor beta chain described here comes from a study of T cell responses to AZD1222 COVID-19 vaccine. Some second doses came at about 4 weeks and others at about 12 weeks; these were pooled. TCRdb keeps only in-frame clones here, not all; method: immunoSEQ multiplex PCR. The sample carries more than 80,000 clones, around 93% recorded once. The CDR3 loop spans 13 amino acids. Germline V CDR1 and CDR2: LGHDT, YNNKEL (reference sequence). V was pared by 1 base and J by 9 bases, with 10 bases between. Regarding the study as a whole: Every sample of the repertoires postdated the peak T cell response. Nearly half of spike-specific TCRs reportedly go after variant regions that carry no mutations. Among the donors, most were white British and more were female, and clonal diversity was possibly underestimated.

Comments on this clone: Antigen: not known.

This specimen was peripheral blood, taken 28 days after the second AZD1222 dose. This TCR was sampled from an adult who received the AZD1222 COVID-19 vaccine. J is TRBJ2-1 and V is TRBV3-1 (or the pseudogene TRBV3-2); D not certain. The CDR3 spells CASSQASDIEQFF. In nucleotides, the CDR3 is TGTGCCAGCAGCCAAGCCTCGGATATTGAGCAGTTCTTC.